A selection of T cell receptor beta chains follows, all from one sample in a study of CD8 T cells in ankylosing spondylitis. Each CDR3 protein is one row after TCRdb ran MiXCR on the 5' RACE reads. The table shows 250,000 or so distinct CDR3 sequences, with around 25% occurring only once. The specimen was blood, either unsorted or a sorted T cell fraction (not recorded which). These receptors were obtained from a male donor with ankylosing spondylitis or in good health (not recorded which). The CDR3 runs from the conserved cysteine through the conserved F or W. Each record gives: clone size, J gene, D gene, V gene, CDR3 DNA, CDR3 protein. A D gene is named only where the DNA matches it firmly. Not every row has a clone size; where given, it reads once, few, many or a size class.

. TRBJ2-1 TRBD2 TRBV6-5 TGTGCCAGCAGTTACTTTAGCGGGGGAGGGTTGTTCTTC CASSYFSGGGLFF
few TRBJ2-5 . TRBV24-1 TGTGCCACCAGTGACTCAGGACCCAATGAGGAGACCCAGTACTTC CATSDSGPNEETQYF
few TRBJ2-1 TRBD2 TRBV15 TGTGCCACCAGCAGAGGCCCTAGCGGGGCATACAATGAGCAGTTCTTC CATSRGPSGAYNEQFF
many TRBJ2-1 TRBD1 TRBV6-1 TGTGCCAGCAGTACGGGACAGGGCTCCTACAATGAGCAGTTCTTC CASSTGQGSYNEQFF
. TRBJ2-1 TRBD2 TRBV20-1 TGCAGTGCTGGCCCTAGCGGGGGGGCGAACTACAATGAGCAGTTCTTC CSAGPSGGANYNEQFF
few TRBJ2-1 . TRBV12-3/TRBV12-4 TGTGCCAGCACGGGCGGCCGCAATGAGCAGTTCTTC CASTGGRNEQFF
. TRBJ1-5 TRBD1 TRBV20-1 TGCAGTGCCGGGGAACAGGGGGCCAAGCCCCAGCATTTT CSAGEQGAKPQHF
many TRBJ1-5 . TRBV12-3/TRBV12-4 TGTGCCAGCAGTTTGTTGGGCTCACCCCAGCATTTT CASSLLGSPQHF
. TRBJ2-7 . TRBV20-1 TGCAGTGCTATCCCCCCGGGAATGGGCGAGCAGTACTTC CSAIPPGMGEQYF
. TRBJ2-7 . TRBV29-1 TGCAGCGTTGTCGCAGGGAGCCACGAGCAGTACTTC CSVVAGSHEQYF
many TRBJ1-5 . TRBV10-2 TGCGCCAGCAGTGATGGTCAGCTCCATCAGCCCCAGCATTTT CASSDGQLHQPQHF
. TRBJ2-5 . TRBV12-3/TRBV12-4 TGTGCCAGCAGTTTAGGGCAGATCAGCAAGACCCAGTACTTC CASSLGQISKTQYF
. TRBJ2-7 . TRBV21-1 TGTGCCGGGATGCGGGAAGGGCAGTACTTC CAGMREGQYF
. TRBJ2-1 TRBD1 TRBV6-5 TGTGCCAGCAGTTCTGCGACAGGGACCAACAATGAGCAGTTCTTC CASSSATGTNNEQFF
many TRBJ1-2 . TRBV6-2/TRBV6-3 TGTGCCAGCAGTTACGAAAGGGCACCTCTCTATGGCTACACCTTC CASSYERAPLYGYTF
many TRBJ1-2 . TRBV7-9 TGTGCCAGCAGCCAGGACGGATATGGCTACACCTTC CASSQDGYGYTF
many TRBJ2-3 TRBD2 TRBV29-1 TGCAGCGTTGCCCGACTAGCGGGGGGGCCTGGAGATACGCAGTATTTT CSVARLAGGPGDTQYF
many TRBJ2-1 . TRBV5-1 TGCGCCAGCAGCTTGGCACAGGGCTACAATGAGCAGTTCTTC CASSLAQGYNEQFF
few TRBJ1-1 . TRBV20-1 TGCAGTGCTAGAAGGGCAGGGAGCAGTCTTTTCTTT CSARRAGSSLFF
many TRBJ1-1 . TRBV7-8 TGTGCCAGCAGCTTATCGATGGGACGGGACACTGAAGCTTTCTTT CASSLSMGRDTEAFF
few TRBJ1-1 . TRBV12-3/TRBV12-4 TGTGCCAGCCTCGACTGGGGCAGGGTCACTGAAGCTTTCTTT CASLDWGRVTEAFF
many TRBJ2-7 TRBD1 TRBV4-1 TGCGCCAGCAGCCAACAACCCGGGACAGGTGTCTACGAGCAGTACTTC CASSQQPGTGVYEQYF
. TRBJ2-7 . TRBV6-5 TGTGCCAGCAGTTACGTTGGCGGATCCTACGAGCAGTACTTC CASSYVGGSYEQYF
. TRBJ2-7 . TRBV11-2 TGTGCCAGCAGCTATCGTGGCGGGGTCCTCGAGCAGTACTTC CASSYRGGVLEQYF
many TRBJ1-2 . TRBV12-3/TRBV12-4 TGTGCCAGCAGAGGGGGAAACTATGGCTACACCTTC CASRGGNYGYTF
many TRBJ1-1 . TRBV21-1 TGTGCCAGCAGCAAAGGGGCAGGTCCCGAGGAGAACACTGAAGCTTTCTTT CASSKGAGPEENTEAFF
many TRBJ2-1 TRBD1 TRBV6-1 TGTGCCAGTTTCCAGTCAGGGGGCCGAAATGAGCAGTTCTTC CASFQSGGRNEQFF
many TRBJ1-2 . TRBV7-7 TGTGCCAGCAGCCCCCTCGACAGCGCCTACTATGGCTACACCTTC CASSPLDSAYYGYTF
few TRBJ2-5 TRBD1 TRBV7-8 TGTGCCAGCAGCTTACAGGGGGCAGTGGGAGAGACCCAGTACTTC CASSLQGAVGETQYF